A single sample gave rise to the 25 T cell receptor beta chains below, sequenced in a study of blood T cells in healthy people across ages. The authors ran a second PCR of 7 to 11 cycles using a sample-barcoded 5' primer and a J-beta primer mix. Each CDR3 protein is one row after TCRdb ran MiXCR on the 5' RACE reads. The table has hundreds of thousands of distinct CDR3 sequences, 45% to 50% seen once. The material sequenced was blood. The receptors were sampled from a woman in her fifties or sixties in good health.

The rearrangement uses TRBV6-2 or TRBV6-3 and TRBJ2-1; the match to TRBD2 covers 13 bases. Germline V gene lookup returns CDR1 MNHEY and CDR2 SVGEGT. The CDR3 has 17 residues. After removal of 4 bases from V and 7 bases from J, the junction contained 10 bases not matched to a gene. The CDR3 loop is CASSSIRTSGSSNEQFF. CDR3 coding DNA: TGTGCCAGCAGTTCGATTAGGACTAGCGGGAGTTCAAATGAGCAGTTCTTC.

In this sample, this clonotype turned up once. A single base separates this from a much larger clone, so it may be a read error. The rearrangement uses TRBV27 and TRBJ2-7; D ambiguous. V shed 0 bases and J shed 3 bases, with 15 bases lying between them. Germline CDR1 and CDR2: MNHEY and SMNVEV (reference sequence). The CDR3 sequence is 16 residues long. CDR3 in amino acids: CASSLSSTKTVYEQYF. CDR3 sequence (DNA): TGTGCCAGCAGTTTATCGTCAACAAAGACCGTCTACGAGCAGTACTTC.

This chain links TRBV5-1 with TRBJ2-1; 9 bases map to TRBD1. The CDR3 covers 15 residues. J lost 2 bases, V lost 4 bases, and 4 bases had no gene match. CDR1 and CDR2 from the germline V gene are SGHRS and YFSETQ. The CDR3 bases are TGCGCCAGCAGCCACGGGACAGGGCCCTACAATGAGCAGTTCTTC. Residues: CASSHGTGPYNEQFF.

A few counts support this clonotype. This rearrangement joins TRBV7-2 to TRBJ2-7, with a possible D match to TRBD1 (6 bases). Looked up from germline, CDR1 is SGHTA and CDR2 is FQGNSA. There are 14 residues in the CDR3. Trimming took 7 bases from V and 7 from J, leaving 20 bases between them. The chain's CDR3 is CASTLGAGVKEQYF. In DNA, the CDR3 is TGTGCCAGCACCTTGGGGGCAGGGGTGAAGGAGCAGTACTTC.

The chain has TRBV29-1 and TRBJ2-1; a possible D gene is TRBD2 (6 bases). This CDR3 has 13 residues. Trimming pared 5 bases from V and 2 bases from J, leaving 10 bases between. Per germline, CDR1 SQVTM and CDR2 ANQGSEA. The CDR3 nucleotides are TGCAGCGTTTCCGGGAGAACCTACAATGAGCAGTTCTTC. Translated, it gives CSVSGRTYNEQFF.

This chain uses TRBV5-1 with TRBJ2-5; 8 bases fit TRBD2. After removal of 3 bases from V and 2 bases from J, the junction contained 21 bases not matched to a gene. Germline V lookup: CDR1 SGHRS, CDR2 YFSETQ. This CDR3 has 20 residues. CDR3 sequence reads: CASSWRVAGRTSAGQETQYF. In nucleotides, the CDR3 is TGCGCCAGCAGCTGGAGGGTAGCGGGAAGGACTTCGGCTGGTCAAGAGACCCAGTACTTC.

This clonotype has only a few counts. The chain employs TRBV12-3 or TRBV12-4 and TRBJ1-2; a possible D gene is TRBD1 (6 bases). The CDR3 extends over 14 amino acids. V was trimmed by 3 bases and J by 4 bases, leaving 12 bases between them. In DNA form, the CDR3 reads TGTGCCAGCAGTTTGGTACAGGGCGGCTATGGCTACACCTTC. This translates into CASSLVQGGYGYTF.

Only a few counts were recorded for this clonotype. This rearrangement joins TRBV6-1 to TRBJ2-3, with D maybe TRBD2 (5 bases). Germline CDR1 MNHNS, CDR2 SASEGT. CDR3 size: 15 residues. V dropped 6 bases and J dropped 2 bases, with 15 bases sitting between them. CDR3 nucleotides: TGTGCCAGCAGCGGCAAAGCGGTATCCACAGATACGCAGTATTTT. Protein product: CASSGKAVSTDTQYF.

The chain couples TRBV2 to TRBJ2-1; 8 nucleotides line up with TRBD2. Germline-derived CDR1 and CDR2 are SNHLY and FYNNEI. The ends lost 8 bases at V and 6 bases at J; junction bases unmatched: 9. The CDR3 sequence is 14 residues long. CDR3 sequence reads: CASLRSGSSNEQFF. The DNA of the CDR3 is TGTGCCAGCCTTAGGAGCGGGAGTTCCAATGAGCAGTTCTTC.

V is TRBV9 and J is TRBJ2-2; 12 bases match TRBD2. Germline loops: CDR1 SGDLS, CDR2 YYNGEE. V trimming: 0 bases; J trimming: 4 bases; junction bases outside the gene matches: 7. The CDR3 spans 18 residues. CDR3 DNA: TGTGCCAGCAGCGTAGTTCTAGCGGGAGGGGTCGGCACCGGGGAGCTGTTTTTT. It encodes CASSVVLAGGVGTGELFF.

The chain joins TRBV5-1 to TRBJ2-1; 13 nucleotides match TRBD2. Per the germline V gene, CDR1 is SGHRS and CDR2 is YFSETQ. The CDR3 is 16 amino acids. J gave up 14 bases and V 0 bases, and 11 bases lay outside the gene matches. CDR3 in DNA: TGCGCCAGCAGCTTGGCCGGGACTAGCGGGAATCTGGTGAAGTTCTTC. Its protein is CASSLAGTSGNLVKFF.

The chain is built from TRBV30 and TRBJ2-5; 7 bases line up with TRBD2. There are 14 residues in the CDR3. Trimming took 2 bases from V and 7 from J; bases not matched to a gene: 10. From germline, CDR1 is GTSNPN and CDR2 SVGIG (reference sequence). The CDR3 loop is CAWSIGRTGGTQYF. CDR3 sequence (DNA): TGTGCCTGGAGTATCGGACGTACGGGGGGGACCCAGTACTTC.

The chain employs TRBV20-1 and TRBJ2-4, with 7 bases identical to TRBD2. Germline CDR1 is DFQATT and CDR2 is SNEGSKA (reference sequence). The CDR3 extends over 17 amino acids. The J segment lost 0 bases and the V segment lost 1 base, leaving 9 bases of the junction unmatched. CDR3 sequence reads: CSARGVASGVAKNIQYF. In DNA form, the CDR3 reads TGCAGTGCTAGAGGGGTCGCTAGCGGAGTAGCCAAAAACATTCAGTACTTC.

The chain is built from TRBV29-1 and TRBJ1-1, with D possibly being TRBD1 (5 bases). Germline CDR1 is SQVTM and CDR2 is ANQGSEA. V lost 8 bases to trimming and J lost 2 bases, with 18 bases between them. There are 14 residues in the CDR3. CDR3 bases: TGCAGCTCCTCAGGGCTCAGGGAAAACACTGAAGCTTTCTTT. Protein product: CSSSGLRENTEAFF.

The chain is built from TRBV6-6 and TRBJ1-2, with D uncertain. V gave up 3 bases and J gave up 7 bases, with 9 bases separating them. CDR1 MNHNY and CDR2 SVGAGI come from the germline V gene (reference sequence). The CDR3 sequence is 12 residues long. CDR3: CASSYPSGGYTF. In DNA, the CDR3 is TGTGCCAGCAGTTATCCCTCCGGTGGCTACACCTTC.

CDR3 DNA sequence: TGTGCCAGCAACCCCGGCCAAGACCAAGAGACCCAGTACTTC. This codes for CASNPGQDQETQYF. The rearrangement joins TRBV3-1 to TRBJ2-5; D is unresolved. Germline CDR1 reads LGHDT; CDR2 reads YNNKEL (reference sequence). The CDR3 sequence is 14 residues long. V was clipped by 7 bases and J by 0 bases, with 12 bases between them.

As to this clonotype: A junction boundary mismatches the germline segment, possibly from a read error. The chain combines TRBV7-2 with TRBJ2-3; weak D call: TRBD2 (5 bases). From germline, CDR1 is SGHTA and CDR2 FQGNSA. The CDR3 length is 16 residues. The chain's CDR3 is CASGLYKDGDTDTQYF. DNA of the CDR3: TGTGCCAGCGGCTTATACAAGGACGGGGACACAGATACGCAGTATTTT.

Notes on this clonotype: At one boundary the junction diverges from the germline segment, which might be a read error. J is TRBJ2-1 and V is TRBV5-1; D possibly corresponds to TRBD1 (6 bases). Germline CDR1 is SGHRS and CDR2 is YFSETQ. The CDR3 extends over 12 amino acids. As DNA, the CDR3 is TGCGTCAGCAGCTTTGCCGGGACAGAGCAGTTCTTC. Encoded protein: CVSSFAGTEQFF.

The chain recombines TRBV20-1 with TRBJ1-2; 7 bases map to TRBD1. V trimming: 3 bases; J trimming: 4 bases; junction bases outside the gene matches: 5. CDR3 size: 13 residues. Germline V CDR1 and CDR2: DFQATT, SNEGSKA (reference sequence). CDR3 in amino acids: CSARNTGVYGYTF. Here the CDR3 DNA reads TGCAGTGCTAGGAACACAGGGGTCTATGGCTACACCTTC.

The V and J genes are TRBV24-1 and TRBJ2-7; possibly TRBD1 for D (7 bases). Germline V gene data show CDR1 as KGHDR and CDR2 as SFDVKD. The CDR3 runs to 18 residues. V was cut by 4 bases and J by 4 bases, with 25 bases left in between. The CDR3 loop is CATSDREMRTGSIYEQYF. CDR3 DNA: TGTGCCACCAGTGACCGGGAGATGAGGACAGGATCAATATACGAGCAGTACTTC.

This clonotype was counted only a few times. The chain couples TRBV20-1 to TRBJ2-4; D gene unclear. Germline V gene sequence: CDR1 DFQATT, CDR2 SNEGSKA (reference sequence). The CDR3 runs to 14 residues. The V end was cut by 5 bases, the J end by 1 base, with 12 bases between. This CDR3 reads CSAPVDPAKNIQYF. The DNA of the CDR3 is TGCAGTGCTCCTGTCGATCCGGCCAAAAACATTCAGTACTTC.

This chain joins TRBV3-1 and TRBJ1-5; D possibly corresponds to TRBD1 (5 bases). CDR1 is LGHDT, CDR2 YNNKEL, per germline (reference sequence). Trimming took off 1 base at V and 5 bases at J, with 12 bases between the two ends. The CDR3 runs to 15 residues. This CDR3 is CASSQAESGDQPQHF. The CDR3, as DNA: TGTGCCAGCAGCCAAGCAGAATCGGGGGATCAGCCCCAGCATTTT.

This clonotype was recorded a few times. The rearrangement links TRBV3-1 to TRBJ2-7; 8 bases agree with TRBD2. The CDR3 loop spans 13 amino acids. J gave up 9 bases and V 0 bases, and 4 bases lay outside the gene matches. Germline loops: CDR1 LGHDT, CDR2 YNNKEL (reference sequence). The CDR3 bases are TGTGCCAGCAGCCAAGAGCGGGGGGCAGGGCAGTACTTC. It codes for CASSQERGAGQYF.

The chain joins TRBV24-1 to TRBJ2-1; 7 bases match TRBD1. With 0 bases clipped from V and 6 bases from J, the junction kept 7 bases outside the gene matches. Germline V gene sequence: CDR1 KGHDR, CDR2 SFDVKD. The CDR3 spans 16 residues. CDR3 sequence reads: CATSDLPGQRLNEQFF. In nucleotides, the CDR3 is TGTGCCACCAGTGATTTGCCGGGACAGCGACTCAATGAGCAGTTCTTC.

The J gene is TRBJ2-3, the V gene TRBV9; the D gene is possibly TRBD2 (7 bases). The CDR3 spans 15 residues. The germline V and J ends were trimmed by 2 bases and 2 bases, with 12 bases remaining between them. The germline gives CDR1 SGDLS, CDR2 YYNGEE. CDR3 DNA: TGTGCCAGCAGCGTTAACGGGGGGCTCACAGATACGCAGTATTTT. Its translation is CASSVNGGLTDTQYF.